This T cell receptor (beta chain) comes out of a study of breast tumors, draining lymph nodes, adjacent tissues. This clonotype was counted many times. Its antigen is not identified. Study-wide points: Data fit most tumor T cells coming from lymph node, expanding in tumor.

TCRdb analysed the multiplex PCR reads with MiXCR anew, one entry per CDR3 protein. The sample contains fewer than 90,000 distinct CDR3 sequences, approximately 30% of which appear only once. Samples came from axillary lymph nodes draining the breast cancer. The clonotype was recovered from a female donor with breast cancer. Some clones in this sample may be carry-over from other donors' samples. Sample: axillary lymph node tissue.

CDR3 coding DNA: TGCAGTGCCAGGGGGTCTGGAAACACCATATATTTT. The encoded protein is CSARGSGNTIYF. The chain has TRBV20-1 and TRBJ1-3, with 7 bases fitting TRBD1. With V trimmed by 6 bases and J by 1 base, 0 bases remained unmatched. Germline lookup yields CDR1 DFQATT and CDR2 SNEGSKA (reference sequence). The CDR3 is 12 amino acids.